Below are 22 T cell receptor beta chains sequenced from a single sample in a study of response to subunit inactivated influenza vaccine. TCRdb passed the RT-PCR reads through MiXCR, listing each CDR3 protein once. The sample holds more than 150,000 distinct CDR3 sequences, around a tenth seen once. The sequences come from non-naive T cells sorted from PBMCs, collected on the day of vaccination. The receptors derive from a man aged 45-60 years who received an inactivated influenza vaccine.

This clonotype has a handful of counts. In nucleotides, the CDR3 is TGCGCCAGCAGCTTGACTAGCATATCGACAGATACGCAGTATTTT. As protein: CASSLTSISTDTQYF. This sequence joins TRBV5-1 and TRBJ2-3; TRBD2 might be the D (6 bases). V was trimmed by 1 base and J by 3 bases, leaving 12 bases between them. This CDR3 region has 15 residues. Germline values: CDR1 SGHRS, CDR2 YFSETQ.

This clonotype was detected only a few times. The rearrangement joins TRBV7-9 to TRBJ1-1; D is undetermined. The germline V and J ends were trimmed by 5 bases and 5 bases, with 12 bases remaining between them. This CDR3 is 13 amino acids long. The germline V gene encodes CDR1 SEHNR and CDR2 FQNEAQ (reference sequence). In nucleotides, the CDR3 is TGTGCCAGCAGCCAAAATACCGCGACTGAAGCTTTCTTT. This codes for CASSQNTATEAFF.

The chain couples TRBV4-3 to TRBJ2-7; possibly TRBD2 for D (6 bases). The V gene's germline CDR1 is LGHNA and CDR2 YSLEER. The CDR3 is 14 residues long. V was trimmed by 0 bases and J by 1 base, leaving 7 bases between them. The CDR3 coding sequence is TGCGCCAGCAGCCAAGAGGGGGGTTCCTACGAGCAGTACTTC. It is translated as CASSQEGGSYEQYF.

This clonotype was observed once. The V and J genes are TRBV6-6 and TRBJ2-5; TRBD1 agrees at 9 bases. CDR1 and CDR2 from the germline V gene are MNHNY and SVGAGI (reference sequence). This CDR3 has 13 amino acids. V shed 5 bases, J shed 7 bases, and the junction held 5 bases outside the gene matches. CDR3 region: CASSTGGATTQYF. CDR3 nucleotides: TGTGCCAGCAGTACAGGGGGCGCGACGACCCAGTACTTC.

This clonotype appeared a few times. The CDR3 protein is CASSLEGPGGGSPLHF. The CDR3 DNA sequence: TGTGCCAGCAGCTTAGAGGGCCCAGGCGGTGGTTCACCCCTCCACTTT. The chain uses TRBV7-9 and TRBJ1-6; no firm D call. The germline V gene has CDR1 SEHNR and CDR2 FQNEAQ (reference sequence). The CDR3 has 16 residues. Trimming took off 1 base at V and 9 bases at J, with 16 bases between the two ends.

There are many counts of this clonotype. This chain connects TRBV28 to TRBJ1-5; D is uncertain. The V gene lost 1 base and the J gene lost 4 bases, with 17 bases spanning the gap. Germline CDR1 and CDR2: MDHEN and SYDVKM. CDR3 length equals 17 residues. Written as DNA, the CDR3 is TGTGCCAGCAGTTTATTAAGCTTGGACTTACGAAATCAGCCCCAGCATTTT. Its translation is CASSLLSLDLRNQPQHF.

This clonotype was seen more than once but under ten times. V gene TRBV9 combines with J gene TRBJ2-1; 12 nucleotides match TRBD2. CDR1 and CDR2 from the germline V gene are SGDLS and YYNGEE. The CDR3 extends over 15 amino acids. The trim removed 4 bases at V and 10 bases at J, leaving 9 bases unmatched. CDR3 nucleotides: TGTGCCAGCAGCACGTCTAGCGGGAGGGCCCGGGAGCAGTTCTTC. It encodes CASSTSSGRAREQFF.

This clonotype has only a few counts. The rearrangement joins TRBV7-3 to TRBJ2-5; 8 nucleotides agree with TRBD1. Germline V gives CDR1 SGHTA, CDR2 FQGTGA. The CDR3 length is 15 residues. The J segment lost 9 bases and the V segment lost 2 bases, leaving 11 bases of the junction unmatched. CDR3 loop: CASSLEGTGARAQYF. The CDR3 DNA reads TGTGCCAGCAGCTTAGAGGGGACAGGTGCCCGAGCCCAGTACTTC.

This clonotype was seen only a few times. The junction does not match germline at one end; this may be a read error. The J gene is TRBJ1-6, the V gene TRBV5-5; the D is unclear. Germline CDR1 SGHKS, CDR2 YYEKEE (reference sequence). The CDR3 consists of 15 residues. The CDR3 loop reads CASRLVGSTNSPLHF. The CDR3 coding sequence is TGTGCCAGCAGGTTGGTGGGGTCTACTAATTCACCCCTCCACTTT.

This clonotype was counted between two and nine times. The chain uses TRBV14 and TRBJ2-3; weak D call: TRBD2 (5 bases). Germline V lookup: CDR1 SGHDN, CDR2 FVKESK. V dropped 1 base and J dropped 2 bases, with 10 bases sitting between them. This CDR3 is built from 15 residues. This chain's CDR3 is CASSQGEFLTDTQYF. As DNA, the CDR3 is TGTGCCAGCAGCCAAGGGGAGTTCCTCACAGATACGCAGTATTTT.

V is TRBV20-1 and J is TRBJ2-7; TRBD1 aligns across 9 bases. The germline CDR1 and CDR2 sequences are DFQATT and SNEGSKA (reference sequence). The CDR3 runs to 13 residues. Germline trimming cut 7 bases from V and 2 bases from J; bases unmatched to any gene: 6. CDR3 coding DNA: TGCAGTGGGACGGACAGGGGTCCCTACGAGCAGTACTTC. This codes for CSGTDRGPYEQYF.

The chain joins TRBV5-1 to TRBJ2-7, with a weak D call TRBD2 (5 bases). The CDR3 spans 15 residues. The V gene lost 3 bases and the J gene lost 4 bases, with 17 bases spanning the gap. The germline V gene encodes CDR1 SGHRS and CDR2 YFSETQ. CDR3 in DNA: TGCGCCAGCAGCTCCACTTTTCGGGGATCTTACGAGCAGTACTTC. Translating gives CASSSTFRGSYEQYF.

This clonotype was counted many times. The chain combines TRBV21-1 with TRBJ2-7; the D call in the table, TRBD1, was not verified against the DNA. TRBV21-1 is a pseudogene. CDR3 length: 15 amino acids. The CDR3 reads CASSRGQGNSYEQYF. The CDR3, as DNA: TGTGCCAGCAGTAGGGGACAGGGTAACTCCTACGAGCAGTACTTC.

The CDR3 coding sequence is TGTGCCAGCAAGACAGGGGGCGGAGGACTAGCCTACAATGAGCAGTTCTTC. Translating gives CASKTGGGGLAYNEQFF. V gene TRBV6-1 combines with J gene TRBJ2-1; 10 bases are a match to TRBD1. This CDR3 region has 17 residues. CDR1 and CDR2 from the germline V gene are MNHNS and SASEGT. V lost 7 bases, J lost 2 bases, and 11 bases stayed unmatched.

This clonotype was recorded a few times. This chain connects TRBV7-8 to TRBJ2-3; a possible D gene is TRBD2 (5 bases). The CDR3 contains 15 residues. Germline V gene sequence: CDR1 SGHVS, CDR2 FQNEAQ. V gave up 4 bases and J gave up 5 bases, with 16 bases separating them. For the CDR3, the DNA is TGTGCCAGCAGCTCCCGCCGTGGTCGGGAAGATACGCAGTATTTT. This encodes CASSSRRGREDTQYF.

This clonotype was recorded a few times. This chain links TRBV11-2 with TRBJ2-5, with D tentatively TRBD1 or TRBD2 (5 bases each). V was trimmed by 2 bases and J by 0 bases, leaving 10 bases between them. This CDR3 comprises 15 residues. The germline gives CDR1 SGHAT, CDR2 FQNNGV. CDR3 in amino acids: CASSLKGEYQETQYF. The CDR3 bases are TGTGCCAGCAGCTTAAAAGGGGAGTACCAAGAGACCCAGTACTTC.

At least ten counts were recorded for this clonotype. The J gene is TRBJ2-1, the V gene TRBV20-1; D uncertain. Between the trimmed V and J ends, which lost 6 bases and 2 bases, there was a span of 17 bases. Looked up from germline, CDR1 is DFQATT and CDR2 is SNEGSKA (reference sequence). This CDR3 region has 15 residues. As DNA, the CDR3 is TGCAGTGCCGCGGCGTGGGGAAGGGCCTACAATGAGCAGTTCTTC. As protein: CSAAAWGRAYNEQFF.

This chain connects TRBV29-1 to TRBJ2-2, with a weak D call TRBD2 (5 bases). The CDR3 extends over 14 amino acids. Germline lookup yields CDR1 SQVTM and CDR2 ANQGSEA. V was clipped by 6 bases and J by 5 bases, with 16 bases between them. CDR3 sequence reads: CSVSSRGWTGELFF. The CDR3 DNA reads as TGCAGCGTCTCTAGTCGGGGATGGACCGGGGAGCTGTTTTTT.

This clonotype has a count of ten or more. The chain combines TRBV28 with TRBJ2-5, with TRBD2 as a possible D gene (6 bases). Trimming removed 3 bases from V and 2 bases from J, with 10 bases in between. This CDR3 is built from 14 residues. Germline-derived CDR1 and CDR2 are MDHEN and SYDVKM. This chain's CDR3 is CASSFFGGQETQYF. The CDR3 nucleotides read TGTGCCAGCAGTTTTTTCGGGGGTCAAGAGACCCAGTACTTC.

This clonotype was picked up many times. The rearrangement uses TRBV3-1 and TRBJ2-2; D is undetermined. Trimming left V 3 bases short and J 8 bases short, with 7 bases between. CDR3 length: 12 residues. The germline V gene has CDR1 LGHDT and CDR2 YNNKEL (reference sequence). This chain's CDR3 is CASSHPRGELFF. The CDR3 DNA reads TGTGCCAGCAGCCACCCTCGGGGGGAGCTGTTTTTT. Full variable domain (outside the CDR3, taken from reference TRBV3-1 and TRBJ2-2): DTAVSQTPKYLVTQMGNDKSIKCEQNLGHDTMYWYKQDSKKFLKIMFSYNNKELIINETVPNRFSPKSPDKAHLNLHINSLELGDSAVYFCASSHPRGELFFGEGSRLTVL.

This clonotype was found a few times. The chain carries TRBV28 and TRBJ2-2, with D maybe TRBD1 (6 bases). Germline CDR1 MDHEN, CDR2 SYDVKM. Trimming took 6 bases from V and 3 from J, leaving 11 bases between them. The CDR3 runs to 14 residues. CDR3 amino acids: CASRPYRDTGELFF. Written as DNA, the CDR3 is TGTGCCAGCAGACCCTACAGGGACACCGGGGAGCTGTTTTTT.

The CDR3 here is CASSLLGGQIETQYF. Written as DNA, the CDR3 is TGCGCCAGCAGCTTGTTGGGGGGACAGATTGAGACCCAGTACTTC. This rearrangement joins TRBV5-1 to TRBJ2-5; maybe TRBD1 (7 bases). CDR1 SGHRS and CDR2 YFSETQ come from the germline V gene. This CDR3 has 15 residues. V was pared by 1 base and J by 5 bases, with 15 bases between.